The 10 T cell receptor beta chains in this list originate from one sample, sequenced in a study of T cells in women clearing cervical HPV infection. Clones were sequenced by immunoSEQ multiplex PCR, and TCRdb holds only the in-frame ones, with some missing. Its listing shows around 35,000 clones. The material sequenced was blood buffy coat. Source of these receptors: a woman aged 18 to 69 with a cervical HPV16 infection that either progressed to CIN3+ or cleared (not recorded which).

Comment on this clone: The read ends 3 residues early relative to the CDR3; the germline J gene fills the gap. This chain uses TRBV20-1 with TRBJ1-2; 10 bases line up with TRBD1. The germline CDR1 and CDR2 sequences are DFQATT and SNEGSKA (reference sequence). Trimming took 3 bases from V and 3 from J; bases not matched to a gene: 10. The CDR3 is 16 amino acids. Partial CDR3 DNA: TGCAGTGCTAGCGGGACAGGGGAAAGGTTGGACTATGGC. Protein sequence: CSASGTGERLDYG. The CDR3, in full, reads CSASGTGERLDYGYTF.

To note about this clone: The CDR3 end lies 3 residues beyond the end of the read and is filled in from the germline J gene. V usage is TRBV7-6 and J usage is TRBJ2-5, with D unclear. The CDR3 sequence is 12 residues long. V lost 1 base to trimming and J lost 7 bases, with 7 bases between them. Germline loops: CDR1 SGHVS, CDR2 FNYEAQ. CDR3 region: CASSLGPVTQYF. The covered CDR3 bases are TGTGCCAGCAGCTTAGGCCCGGTGACC.

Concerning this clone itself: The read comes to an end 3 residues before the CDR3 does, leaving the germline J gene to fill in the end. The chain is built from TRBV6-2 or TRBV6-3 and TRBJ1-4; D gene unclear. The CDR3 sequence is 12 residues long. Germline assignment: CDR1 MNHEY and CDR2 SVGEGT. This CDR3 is CASSFPGSPLFF. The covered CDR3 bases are TGTGCCAGCAGTTTCCCGGGTTCACCA.

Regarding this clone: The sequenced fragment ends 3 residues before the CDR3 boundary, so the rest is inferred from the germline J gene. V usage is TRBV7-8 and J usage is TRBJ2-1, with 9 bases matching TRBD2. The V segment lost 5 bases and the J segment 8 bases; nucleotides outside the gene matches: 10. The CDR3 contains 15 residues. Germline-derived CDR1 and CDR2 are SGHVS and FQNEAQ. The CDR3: CASSQGGTSNYEQFF. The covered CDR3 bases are TGTGCCAGCAGCCAAGGGGGGACTAGCAACTATGAG. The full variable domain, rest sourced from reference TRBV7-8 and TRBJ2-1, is GAGVSQSPRYKVAKRGQDVALRCDPISGHVSLFWYQQALGQGPEFLTYFQNEAQLDKSGLPSDRFFAERPEGSVSTLKIQRTQQEDSAVYLCASSQGGTSNYEQFFGPGTRLTVL.

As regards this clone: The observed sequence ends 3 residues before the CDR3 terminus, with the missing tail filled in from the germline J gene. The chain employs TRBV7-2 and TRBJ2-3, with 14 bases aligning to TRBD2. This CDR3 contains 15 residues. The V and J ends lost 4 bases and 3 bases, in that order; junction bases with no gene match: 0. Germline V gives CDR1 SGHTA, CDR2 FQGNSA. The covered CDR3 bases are TGTGCCAGCAGCTGGACTAGCGGGAGGACAGATACG. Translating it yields CASSWTSGRTDT. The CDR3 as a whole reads CASSWTSGRTDTQYF. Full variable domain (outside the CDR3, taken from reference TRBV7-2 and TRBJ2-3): GAGVSQSPSNKVTEKGKDVELRCDPISGHTALYWYRQSLGQGLEFLIYFQGNSAPDKSGLPSDRFSAERTGGSVSTLTIQRTQQEDSAVYLCASSWTSGRTDTQYFGPGTRLTVL.

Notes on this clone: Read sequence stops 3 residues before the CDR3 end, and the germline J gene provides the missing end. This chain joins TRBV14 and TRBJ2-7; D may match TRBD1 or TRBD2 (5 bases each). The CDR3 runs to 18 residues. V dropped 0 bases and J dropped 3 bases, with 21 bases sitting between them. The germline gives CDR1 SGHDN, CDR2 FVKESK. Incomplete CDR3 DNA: TGTGCCAGCAGCCAAGAGCGACCAGAGGGCAGGGTAATCTACGAG. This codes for CASSQERPEGRVIYE. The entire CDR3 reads CASSQERPEGRVIYEQYF.

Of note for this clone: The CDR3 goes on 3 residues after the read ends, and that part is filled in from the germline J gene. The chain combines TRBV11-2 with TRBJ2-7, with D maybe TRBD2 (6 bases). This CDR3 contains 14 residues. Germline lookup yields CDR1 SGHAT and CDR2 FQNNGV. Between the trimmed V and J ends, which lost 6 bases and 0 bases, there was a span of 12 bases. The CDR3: CASRGLRSSYEQYF. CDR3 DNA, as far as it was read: TGTGCCAGCAGGGGACTGAGGAGCTCCTACGAG.

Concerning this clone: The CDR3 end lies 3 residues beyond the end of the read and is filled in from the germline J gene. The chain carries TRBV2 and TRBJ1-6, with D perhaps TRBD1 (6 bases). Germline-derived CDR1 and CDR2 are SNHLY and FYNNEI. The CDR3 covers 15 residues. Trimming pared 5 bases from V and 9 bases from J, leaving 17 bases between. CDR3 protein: CASSPRTASGSPLHF. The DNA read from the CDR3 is TGTGCCAGCAGTCCAAGGACAGCCTCGGGTTCACCC.

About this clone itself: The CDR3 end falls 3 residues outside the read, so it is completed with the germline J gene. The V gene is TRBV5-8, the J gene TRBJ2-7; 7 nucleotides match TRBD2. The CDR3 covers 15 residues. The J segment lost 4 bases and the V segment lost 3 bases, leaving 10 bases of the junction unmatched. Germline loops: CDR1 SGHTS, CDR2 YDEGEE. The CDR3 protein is CASSSSSQGLYEQYF. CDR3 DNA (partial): TGTGCCAGCAGCTCCTCGAGTCAGGGACTATACGAG.

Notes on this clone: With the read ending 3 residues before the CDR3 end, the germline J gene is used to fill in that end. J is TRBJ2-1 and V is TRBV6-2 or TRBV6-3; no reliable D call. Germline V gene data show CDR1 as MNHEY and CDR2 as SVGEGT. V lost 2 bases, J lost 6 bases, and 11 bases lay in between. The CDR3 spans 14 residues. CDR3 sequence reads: CASSYAETSNEQFF. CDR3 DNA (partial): TGTGCCAGCAGTTACGCGGAGACGAGCAATGAG.